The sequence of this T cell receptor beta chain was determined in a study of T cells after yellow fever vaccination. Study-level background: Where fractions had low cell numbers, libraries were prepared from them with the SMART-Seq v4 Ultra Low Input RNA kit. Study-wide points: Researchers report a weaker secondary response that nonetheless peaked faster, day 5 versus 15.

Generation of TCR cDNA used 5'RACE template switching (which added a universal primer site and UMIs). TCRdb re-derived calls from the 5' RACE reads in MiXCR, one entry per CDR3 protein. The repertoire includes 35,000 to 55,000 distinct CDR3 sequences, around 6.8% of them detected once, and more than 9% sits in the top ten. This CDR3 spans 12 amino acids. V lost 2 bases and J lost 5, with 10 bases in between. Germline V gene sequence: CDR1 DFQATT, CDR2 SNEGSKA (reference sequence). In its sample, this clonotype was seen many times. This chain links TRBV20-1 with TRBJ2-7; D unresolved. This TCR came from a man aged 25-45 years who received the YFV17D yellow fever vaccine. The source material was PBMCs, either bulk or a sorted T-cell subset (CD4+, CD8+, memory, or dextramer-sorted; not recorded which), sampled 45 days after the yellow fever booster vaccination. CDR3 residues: CSARWSTNEQYF. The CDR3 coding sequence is TGCAGTGCTAGATGGAGTACAAACGAGCAGTACTTC.